Shown below are 2 T cell receptor beta chains from a single sample sequenced in a study of blood T cell repertoires in COVID-19. Produced via immunoSEQ multiplex PCR; TCRdb's table is partial and in-frame only. The data hold 15,000 to 17,000 clones, with about 86% observed a single time. Sequenced sample: peripheral blood. The receptors stem from a man in his 60s with acute or convalescent COVID-19.

A single count supports this clone. The chain combines TRBV5-1 with TRBJ2-3; 10 bases fit TRBD2. With V trimmed by 4 bases and J by 2 bases, 4 bases remained unmatched. The CDR3 extends over 15 amino acids. CDR1 is SGHRS, CDR2 YFSETQ, per germline. The CDR3 region is CASSVLAGNTDTQYF. The CDR3 DNA reads as TGCGCCAGCAGCGTACTAGCGGGGAACACAGATACGCAGTATTTT. Variable domain in full (rest from reference TRBV5-1 and TRBJ2-3): KAGVTQTPRYLIKTRGQQVTLSCSPISGHRSVSWYQQTPGQGLQFLFEYFSETQRNKGNFPGRFSGRQFSNSRSEMNVSTLELGDSALYLCASSVLAGNTDTQYFGPGTRLTVL.

The chain carries TRBV29-1 and TRBJ1-2; TRBD1 aligns across 7 bases. The V segment lost 4 bases and the J segment 8 bases; nucleotides outside the gene matches: 10. This CDR3 has 13 amino acids. Germline V gives CDR1 SQVTM, CDR2 ANQGSEA. The CDR3 reads CSVADRPGGGYTF. The CDR3, as DNA: TGCAGCGTTGCTGACCGCCCAGGGGGAGGCTACACCTTC.